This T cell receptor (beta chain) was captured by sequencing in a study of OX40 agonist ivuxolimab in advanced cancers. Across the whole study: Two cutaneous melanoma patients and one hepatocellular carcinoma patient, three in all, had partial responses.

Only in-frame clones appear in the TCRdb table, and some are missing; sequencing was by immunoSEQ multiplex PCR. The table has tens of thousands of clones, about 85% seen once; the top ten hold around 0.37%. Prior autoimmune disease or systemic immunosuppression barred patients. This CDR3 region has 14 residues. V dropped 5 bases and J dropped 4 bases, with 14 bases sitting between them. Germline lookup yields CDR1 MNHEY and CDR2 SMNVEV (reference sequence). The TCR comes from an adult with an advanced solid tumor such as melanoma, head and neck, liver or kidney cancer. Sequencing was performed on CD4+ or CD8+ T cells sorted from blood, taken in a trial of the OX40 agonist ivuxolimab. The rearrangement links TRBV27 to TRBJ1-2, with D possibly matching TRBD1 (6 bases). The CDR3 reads CASSPKGGSYGYTF. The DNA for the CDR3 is TGTGCCAGCAGTCCCAAAGGGGGTAGCTATGGCTACACCTTC.